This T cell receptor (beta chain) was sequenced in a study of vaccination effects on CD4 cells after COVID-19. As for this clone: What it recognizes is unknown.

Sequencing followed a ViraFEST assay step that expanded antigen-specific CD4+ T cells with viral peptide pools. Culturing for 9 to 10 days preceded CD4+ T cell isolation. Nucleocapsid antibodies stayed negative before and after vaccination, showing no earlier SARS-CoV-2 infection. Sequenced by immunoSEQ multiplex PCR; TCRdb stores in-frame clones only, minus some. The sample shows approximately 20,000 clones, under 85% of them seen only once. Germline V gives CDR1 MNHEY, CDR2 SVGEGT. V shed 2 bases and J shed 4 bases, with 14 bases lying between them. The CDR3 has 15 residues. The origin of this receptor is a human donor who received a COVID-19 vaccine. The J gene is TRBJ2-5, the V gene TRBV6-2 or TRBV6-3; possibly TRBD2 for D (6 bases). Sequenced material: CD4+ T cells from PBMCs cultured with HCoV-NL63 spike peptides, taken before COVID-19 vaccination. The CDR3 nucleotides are TGTGCCAGCAGTTACGGGGCGGGGCTCCGAGAGACCCAGTACTTC. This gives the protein CASSYGAGLRETQYF.